A selection of T cell receptor beta chains follows, all from one sample in a study of cytomegalovirus exposure and HLA in healthy donors. TCRdb's table, derived via immunoSEQ multiplex PCR, lists solely in-frame clones and lacks some. The repertoire holds about 96,000 clones, about 70% seen once, with roughly 3% in the top ten. The sample comprised PBMCs. Every receptor here comes from a female donor in good health and CMV-seropositive. Both conserved end residues are part of each CDR3. Each record gives: J gene, V gene, clone size, D gene, CDR3 DNA, CDR3 protein. D genes are given only for firm matches. Expanded clones get a size class; other rows say once, few or many, or leave the size out.

J gene: TRBJ1-1; V gene: TRBV28; clone size: NA; D gene: NA; CDR3 DNA: TGTGCCAGCAGCCTCGTAGGGGTGAACACTGAAGCTTTCTTT; CDR3 protein: CASSLVGVNTEAFF
J gene: TRBJ2-1; V gene: TRBV27; clone size: NA; D gene: NA; CDR3 DNA: TGTGCCAGCAGTTTAAGGCTTGGGACTCCCCTGCCGTTCTTC; CDR3 protein: CASSLRLGTPLPFF
J gene: TRBJ1-6; V gene: TRBV9; clone size: NA; D gene: NA; CDR3 DNA: TGTGCCAGCAGCGTAGGGGGGGTAGGGAATTCACCCCTCCACTTT; CDR3 protein: CASSVGGVGNSPLHF
J gene: TRBJ2-7; V gene: TRBV4-2; clone size: NA; D gene: TRBD2; CDR3 DNA: TGTGCCAGCAGCCAAGAGCCCCTAGCGGGGGGCTACTACGAGCAGTACTTC; CDR3 protein: CASSQEPLAGGYYEQYF
J gene: TRBJ1-2; V gene: TRBV6-5; clone size: few; D gene: TRBD1; CDR3 DNA: TGTGCCAGCAGTCCTTCTAACAGGGGATCCTATGGCTACACCTTC; CDR3 protein: CASSPSNRGSYGYTF
J gene: TRBJ2-1; V gene: TRBV2; clone size: NA; D gene: TRBD2; CDR3 DNA: TGTGCCAGCCTGGGACTAGCGGGAGGCAATGAGCAGTTCTTC; CDR3 protein: CASLGLAGGNEQFF
J gene: TRBJ1-1; V gene: TRBV29-1; clone size: NA; D gene: TRBD1; CDR3 DNA: TGCAGCGTCCGAAACAGGGGTGAGAACACTGAAGCTTTCTTT; CDR3 protein: CSVRNRGENTEAFF
J gene: TRBJ1-6; V gene: TRBV7-2; clone size: NA; D gene: NA; CDR3 DNA: TGTGCCAGCAGCATTCTGACGGGTAGGGGGGGTTCACCCCTCCACTTT; CDR3 protein: CASSILTGRGGSPLHF
J gene: TRBJ2-7; V gene: TRBV6-5; clone size: few; D gene: TRBD1; CDR3 DNA: TGTGCCAGTAAAGGGGACAGTCCACCGGACGAGCAGTACTTC; CDR3 protein: CASKGDSPPDEQYF
J gene: TRBJ1-2; V gene: TRBV9; clone size: NA; D gene: NA; CDR3 DNA: TGTGCCAGCAGCGTAAATACCCTCCACCCGACAGAGGGGGCTAACTATGGCTACACCTTC; CDR3 protein: CASSVNTLHPTEGANYGYTF